Listed below are T cell receptor beta chains from one sample, sequenced in a study of OX40 agonist ivuxolimab in advanced cancers. Clones were read by immunoSEQ multiplex PCR, and TCRdb kept only the in-frame ones, dropping some. The sample carries about 58,000 clones, 89% recorded once. The sequences come from CD4+ or CD8+ T cells sorted from blood, collected in a trial of the OX40 agonist ivuxolimab. These TCRs come from an adult with an advanced solid tumor such as melanoma, head and neck, liver or kidney cancer. The conserved cysteine and the conserved F or W are not part of the CDR3 here. Size is omitted from some rows. Given values are once, few, many or a class for expanded clones.

V gene: TRBV9; clone size: .; CDR3 protein: ASSIGGTSAFNEQF
V gene: TRBV2; clone size: .; CDR3 protein: ASSGERNEQF
V gene: TRBV27; clone size: .; CDR3 protein: ASSTGGGGYT
V gene: TRBV4-1; clone size: .; CDR3 protein: ASSQVSGVNEKLF
V gene: TRBV7-3; clone size: .; CDR3 protein: ASSSGLAGAGELF
V gene: TRBV28; clone size: .; CDR3 protein: ASSLGGLEAF
V gene: TRBV7-3; clone size: .; CDR3 protein: ASSSGLAGYNEQF
V gene: TRBV11-2; clone size: few; CDR3 protein: ASSLDSGYYGYT
V gene: TRBV21-1; clone size: .; CDR3 protein: AGSASVAGDSGNEQF
V gene: TRBV6-1; clone size: .; CDR3 protein: ASSEDQTSGNTIY
V gene: TRBV12-1; clone size: .; CDR3 protein: ASSFERGRAEAF
V gene: TRBV6-5; clone size: .; CDR3 protein: ASSAGGVYGYT
V gene: TRBV2; clone size: .; CDR3 protein: ASSVRLWNEQF
V gene: TRBV11-2; clone size: few; CDR3 protein: ASSPLGWRGPNQPQH
V gene: TRBV30; clone size: .; CDR3 protein: ALLRGGKPRTGELF
V gene: TRBV7-9; clone size: .; CDR3 protein: ASSGGDRGLETQY
V gene: TRBV7-9; clone size: .; CDR3 protein: ASSHGGNPTEAF
V gene: TRBV4-1; clone size: .; CDR3 protein: ASSQWGQASGNTIY
V gene: TRBV7-9; clone size: .; CDR3 protein: ASSLVGANPSYEQY
V gene: TRBV4-2; clone size: .; CDR3 protein: ASSHETSNEQF
V gene: TRBV6-5; clone size: .; CDR3 protein: ASSYRQFTDTQY
V gene: TRBV6-1; clone size: .; CDR3 protein: ASSGGQGYGYT
V gene: TRBV7-2; clone size: .; CDR3 protein: ASSLVPGGYNEQF
V gene: TRBV5-6; clone size: .; CDR3 protein: ASHGRPVRETEAF
V gene: TRBV4-1; clone size: .; CDR3 protein: ASSLIAGGFTDTQY
V gene: TRBV6-5; clone size: .; CDR3 protein: ASSYSTVGTQY
V gene: TRBV10-2; clone size: .; CDR3 protein: ASMQGGYSPLH
V gene: TRBV7-7; clone size: .; CDR3 protein: ASSLVSSGRETQY
V gene: TRBV19; clone size: .; CDR3 protein: ASSIGPSGEQF
V gene: TRBV27; clone size: .; CDR3 protein: ASSLSVLTEAF
V gene: TRBV7-3; clone size: .; CDR3 protein: ASSPGTLNTEAF
V gene: TRBV19; clone size: .; CDR3 protein: ASRTGVGGEQF
V gene: TRBV5-1; clone size: .; CDR3 protein: ASSLGLLTDTTNSGANVLT
V gene: TRBV19; clone size: .; CDR3 protein: ASSIGGQPVTEAF
V gene: TRBV5-4; clone size: .; CDR3 protein: ASSPGRGGYGYT
V gene: TRBV16; clone size: .; CDR3 protein: ASSQFGSLPGNTIY
V gene: TRBV23-1; clone size: .; CDR3 protein: ASTHQTGDQPQH
V gene: TRBV2; clone size: .; CDR3 protein: ASSEEGLAGDTQY
V gene: TRBV7-9; clone size: .; CDR3 protein: ASSFGGGEGYT
V gene: TRBV28; clone size: .; CDR3 protein: ASSPRNGILGGTQY
V gene: TRBV5-5; clone size: .; CDR3 protein: ASSLVDRGNEQF
V gene: TRBV28; clone size: .; CDR3 protein: ASRIPGVRAF
V gene: TRBV5-8; clone size: .; CDR3 protein: ASSLAVGETQY
V gene: TRBV28; clone size: .; CDR3 protein: ASSHPRVGNSPLH
V gene: TRBV2; clone size: .; CDR3 protein: ASSEGGSNYGYT
V gene: TRBV6-5; clone size: .; CDR3 protein: ASSYRGDYNEQF
V gene: TRBV29-1; clone size: .; CDR3 protein: SVKGSRAGNTIY
V gene: TRBV6-5; clone size: .; CDR3 protein: ASSLWRDRLDQPQH